The T cell receptor (beta chain) under discussion was sequenced for a study of glioma-infiltrating T cells. In this sample, this clonotype turned up many times. Trimming removed 7 bases at V and 1 base at J, with 14 bases between. Germline values: CDR1 MNHNS, CDR2 SASEGT. The CDR3 covers 15 residues. The iRepertoire nested amplicon-rescue multiplex PCR amplified TCR alpha and beta CDR3s from RNA. TCRdb reprocessed the multiplex PCR reads via MiXCR and lists one record per CDR3 protein. The repertoire holds 84,000 or so distinct CDR3 sequences, with about 23% as singletons. The source material was glioma tissue, nonneoplastic brain tissue, or PBMCs (not recorded which). This chain links TRBV6-1 with TRBJ2-1; possible D gene TRBD1, 7 bases. This clonotype originated in a human donor with low-grade glioma or glioblastoma, undergoing nonglioma brain surgery, or in good health (not recorded which). The DNA of the CDR3 is TGTGCCAGCAACATACCAGGGGGGTCCTACAATGAGCAGTTCTTC. It translates to CASNIPGGSYNEQFF.